This T cell receptor (beta chain) originates from a study of T cell repertoires in aging, cancer and after chemotherapy. Multiplex touch-down PCR with TRB-A/B primers amplified rearranged V-D-J TRB sequences. TCRdb passed the multiplex PCR reads through MiXCR, listing each CDR3 protein once. The sample shows approximately 13,000 distinct CDR3 sequences, roughly 20% of them seen only once. Peripheral blood genomic DNA, not sorted cells or RNA, was the template. Germline CDR1 reads SGHNT; CDR2 reads YYREEE (reference sequence). Trimming pared 0 bases from V and 8 bases from J, leaving 8 bases between. CDR3 length: 12 residues. This clonotype ranks as medium-sized.

The source of this sequence is a human donor in good health. The V and J genes are TRBV5-4 and TRBJ1-2; D unresolved. Sequenced material: blood. Written as DNA, the CDR3 is TGTGCCAGCAGCTTGGGGGGATTCGGCTACACCTTC. It yields the protein CASSLGGFGYTF. The variable domain in full, completed from reference TRBV5-4 and TRBJ1-2, reads ETGVTQSPTHLIKTRGQQVTLRCSSQSGHNTVSWYQQALGQGPQFIFQYYREEENGRGNFPPRFSGLQFPNYSSELNVNALELDDSALYLCASSLGGFGYTFGSGTRLTVV.